One sample yielded the 27 T cell receptor beta chains listed below, sequenced in a study of T-cell reconstitution after alpha-beta-depleted transplantation in children (dated by TCRdb to the mid-2010s). Receptor amplification or capture employed PCR. Data came from an Illumina HiSeq 2500. TCR library preparation used molecular barcoding, with unique molecular identifiers applied to normalize quantification of the TCRbeta repertoire. TCRdb redid the processing of the public reads, applying fastp at Q25 and MiXCR, and retained in-frame beta chains. Entries are consolidated by CDR3 protein sequence, retaining the most common genes and DNA. The sample table lists around 360,000 distinct CDR3 sequences, about 9.3% of them with a count of one. The ten largest account for 2% to 3% of the sample. Specimen: PBMCs from the stem cell graft donor, collected from the stem cell graft. The receptors here all came from a human donor who donated a stem cell graft to a child with acute lymphoblastic leukemia.

The rearrangement links TRBV20-1 to TRBJ2-6, with D perhaps matching TRBD1 (6 bases). Trimming shortened V by 0 bases and J by 0 bases, and 15 bases separated the two germline ends. This CDR3 region has 18 residues. Looked up from germline, CDR1 is DFQATT and CDR2 is SNEGSKA (reference sequence). CDR3 sequence (DNA): TGCAGTGCTAGAGATCAAGGGGGAGCAGGCTCTGGGGCCAACGTCCTGACTTTC. Translated: CSARDQGGAGSGANVLTF.

This clonotype turned up a few times. The genes are TRBV20-1 and TRBJ1-5; D remains ambiguous. Trimming took off 4 bases at V and 0 bases at J, with 10 bases between the two ends. Germline V gene lookup returns CDR1 DFQATT and CDR2 SNEGSKA (reference sequence). This CDR3 spans 14 amino acids. The CDR3, as DNA: TGCAGTGCTACAGGTTTCTTTAGCAATCAGCCCCAGCATTTT. Residues: CSATGFFSNQPQHF.

In this sample, this clonotype turned up a few times. The chain joins TRBV24-1 to TRBJ1-4, with a tentative D call TRBD1 (6 bases). The CDR3 sequence is 16 residues long. From germline, CDR1 is KGHDR and CDR2 SFDVKD. V lost 3 bases and J 7 bases, leaving 17 bases between the germline ends. Here the CDR3 DNA reads TGTGCCACCAGTGATGGAACAGGGACCCTAGGTGAAAAACTGTTTTTT. Protein sequence: CATSDGTGTLGEKLFF.

This chain joins TRBV27 and TRBJ2-1; 9 bases line up with TRBD2. Germline V gives CDR1 MNHEY, CDR2 SMNVEV (reference sequence). The CDR3 is 15 residues long. J was trimmed by 7 bases and V by 5 bases; bases with no gene match: 9. The CDR3 DNA sequence: TGTGCCAGCAGTCCTTCTAGCGGGATTCGTAATGAGCAGTTCTTC. Translating it yields CASSPSSGIRNEQFF.

The table lists this clonotype with a few counts. This chain connects TRBV4-1 to TRBJ2-7; D might be TRBD1 (5 bases). The CDR3 spans 14 residues. Germline CDR1 and CDR2: MGHRA and YSYEKL. With 0 bases removed from V and 2 bases from J, the gap between germline ends came to 8 bases. CDR3 in amino acids: CASSQESRAYEQYF. The CDR3, as DNA: TGCGCCAGCAGCCAAGAGTCCAGGGCCTACGAGCAGTACTTC.

This sequence joins TRBV11-2 and TRBJ2-3, with 12 bases lining up with TRBD2. With 1 base clipped from V and 5 bases from J, the junction kept 13 bases outside the gene matches. The CDR3 is 19 amino acids. Germline V gene lookup returns CDR1 SGHAT and CDR2 FQNNGV. The CDR3 sequence is CASSLGRTSGAALRDTQYF. The CDR3 DNA follows: TGTGCCAGCAGCTTAGGCCGGACTAGCGGGGCCGCCCTGAGAGATACGCAGTATTTT.

This clonotype came up a few times. The V and J genes are TRBV7-9 and TRBJ1-3, with D tentatively TRBD1 (5 bases). The CDR3 extends over 17 amino acids. The germline gives CDR1 SEHNR, CDR2 FQNEAQ (reference sequence). The ends were cut back, 5 bases at V and 0 bases at J, with 17 bases in the middle. The CDR3 nucleotides read TGTGCCAGCAGCCCCCCTTCCGGGGCCAACTCTGGAAACACCATATATTTT. Protein: CASSPPSGANSGNTIYF.

The gene calls are TRBV7-9 and TRBJ1-2; TRBD1 is a possible D gene (5 bases). Germline V gene data show CDR1 as SEHNR and CDR2 as FQNEAQ (reference sequence). The V end lost 5 bases, the J end lost 5 bases, and 15 bases lay between the germline ends. The CDR3 is 14 residues long. The CDR3 DNA reads TGTGCCAGCAGCCAACAGACAGAGCGGTATGGCTACACCTTC. Amino acids: CASSQQTERYGYTF.

The table lists this clonotype with many counts. The CDR3 nucleotides are TGCAGCGTTGAACACGGAACTAATACGCAGTATTTT. Its protein product is CSVEHGTNTQYF. V usage is TRBV29-1 and J usage is TRBJ2-3; D gene uncertain. This CDR3 spans 12 amino acids. Trimming left V 2 bases short and J 7 bases short, with 10 bases between. Germline CDR1 and CDR2: SQVTM and ANQGSEA.

This clonotype was detected only a few times. The rearrangement uses TRBV5-1 and TRBJ2-7; 9 bases are a match to TRBD1. V was pared by 6 bases and J by 3 bases, with 7 bases of the junction left unmatched. Germline lookup yields CDR1 SGHRS and CDR2 YFSETQ. CDR3 length: 14 amino acids. CDR3 bases: TGCGCCAGCAACGCGGGACAGGGAAACTACGAGCAGTACTTC. Translation: CASNAGQGNYEQYF. Combining the CDR3 with reference TRBV5-1 and TRBJ2-7 gives the whole variable domain KAGVTQTPRYLIKTRGQQVTLSCSPISGHRSVSWYQQTPGQGLQFLFEYFSETQRNKGNFPGRFSGRQFSNSRSEMNVSTLELGDSALYLCASNAGQGNYEQYFGPGTRLTVT.

The chain uses TRBV20-1 and TRBJ2-1; 9 bases match TRBD2. V was clipped by 3 bases and J by 4 bases; unmatched bases: 7. The CDR3 has 15 residues. Looked up from germline, CDR1 is DFQATT and CDR2 is SNEGSKA (reference sequence). For the CDR3, the DNA is TGCAGTGCTAGCCCCGGACTAGCGAGATACAATGAGCAGTTCTTC. Its protein product is CSASPGLARYNEQFF.

This clonotype has ten or more counts. The chain joins TRBV20-1 to TRBJ2-3; TRBD2 aligns across 8 bases. CDR3 length: 15 residues. The V gene end was trimmed by 2 bases and the J gene end by 3 bases; junction bases not matched to a gene: 7. The germline V gene has CDR1 DFQATT and CDR2 SNEGSKA (reference sequence). The CDR3, as DNA: TGCAGTGCTAGATCCGCCGGGAGGGGGACAGATACGCAGTATTTT. The encoded protein is CSARSAGRGTDTQYF.

This clonotype was observed a handful of times. J is TRBJ1-1 and V is TRBV4-3; D gene unclear. This CDR3 has 14 residues. CDR1 is LGHNA, CDR2 YSLEER, per germline. Trimming cost V 0 bases and J 1 base, with 6 bases left between them. In nucleotides, the CDR3 is TGCGCCAGCAGCCAAGATGCCCCGAACACTGAAGCTTTCTTT. Encoded protein: CASSQDAPNTEAFF.

The rearrangement joins TRBV6-2 or TRBV6-3 to TRBJ2-6, with 8 positions matching TRBD1. The CDR3 runs 15 residues. The V segment lost 5 bases and the J segment 4 bases; nucleotides outside the gene matches: 4. The germline gives CDR1 MNHEY, CDR2 SVGEGT. This chain's CDR3 is CASSDRGAGANVLTF. The CDR3 DNA sequence: TGTGCCAGCAGTGACAGGGGAGCGGGGGCCAACGTCCTGACTTTC.

The table lists this clonotype with many counts. V and J are TRBV5-5 and TRBJ2-1, with no clear D. The CDR3 has 13 amino acids. CDR1 is SGHKS, CDR2 YYEKEE, per germline (reference sequence). V shed 2 bases and J shed 4 bases, with 7 bases lying between them. CDR3 in amino acids: CASSFDPYNEQFF. For the CDR3, the DNA is TGTGCCAGCAGCTTCGACCCATACAATGAGCAGTTCTTC.

This sequence joins TRBV27 and TRBJ2-1; D is undetermined. The V gene lost 4 bases and the J gene lost 0 bases, with 16 bases spanning the gap. The CDR3 is 17 residues long. The V gene's germline CDR1 is MNHEY and CDR2 SMNVEV (reference sequence). CDR3 sequence reads: CASSSRLDIDSYNEQFF. The CDR3 bases are TGTGCCAGCAGTTCCAGGTTAGACATTGACTCCTACAATGAGCAGTTCTTC.

This clonotype was seen only a few times. The chain combines TRBV7-2 with TRBJ2-1, with no clear D. Germline CDR1 reads SGHTA; CDR2 reads FQGNSA. V lost 5 bases and J 0 bases, leaving 11 bases between the germline ends. This CDR3 spans 15 amino acids. The CDR3 nucleotides read TGTGCCAGCAGCACGGACGCTAGCTCCTACAATGAGCAGTTCTTC. It encodes CASSTDASSYNEQFF.

The chain combines TRBV7-3 with TRBJ2-2; maybe TRBD2 (6 bases). In germline, CDR1 is SGHTA, CDR2 FQGTGA. Trimming stripped 2 bases from V and 3 bases from J, with 19 bases between. CDR3 length: 18 amino acids. CDR3 DNA: TGTGCCAGCAGCTTACTGTACGCGGGATATGGGGACACCGGGGAGCTGTTTTTT. Encoded protein: CASSLLYAGYGDTGELFF.

This clonotype has just a few counts. CDR3 coding DNA: TGCAGTACCCAGGGGCTAGCGTATAATGAGCAGTTCTTC. Residues: CSTQGLAYNEQFF. The gene calls are TRBV20-1 and TRBJ2-1; D may be TRBD1 or TRBD2 (6 bases each). In germline, CDR1 is DFQATT, CDR2 SNEGSKA (reference sequence). The ends were cut back, 8 bases at V and 7 bases at J, with 18 bases in the middle. The CDR3 totals 13 residues.

The V gene is TRBV10-3, the J gene TRBJ2-3; D is ambiguous. CDR3 length equals 15 residues. V lost 7 bases, J lost 0 bases, and 14 bases lay in between. From germline, CDR1 is ENHRY and CDR2 SYGVKD. CDR3 sequence reads: CAINPRRGSTDTQYF. In nucleotides, the CDR3 is TGTGCCATCAACCCTCGGCGCGGTAGCACAGATACGCAGTATTTT.

Notes on this clonotype: The junction and the germline gene differ at one end; a read error may be behind it. The chain employs TRBV5-1 and TRBJ2-5, with D tentatively TRBD2 (5 bases). Germline V gene sequence: CDR1 SGHRS, CDR2 YFSETQ. CDR3 length: 15 amino acids. This CDR3 is CASSLARRGLEIQYF. The CDR3 DNA sequence: TGCGCCAGCAGCTTGGCCAGGCGAGGGCTAGAGATCCAGTACTTC.

The chain uses TRBV19 and TRBJ2-2; TRBD2 might be the D (8 bases). The V end was cut by 9 bases, the J end by 7 bases, with 21 bases between. CDR3 length: 15 residues. The germline V gene has CDR1 LNHDA and CDR2 SQIVND (reference sequence). DNA of the CDR3: TGTGCCAGCAGAACTTCGGGAGGGGGCGACGGGGAGCTGTTTTTT. Translated, it gives CASRTSGGGDGELFF.

Many counts were recorded for this clonotype. The J gene is TRBJ1-5, the V gene TRBV5-5, with D perhaps matching TRBD1 (6 bases). The germline V gene has CDR1 SGHKS and CDR2 YYEKEE (reference sequence). The CDR3 is 16 amino acids. The V gene lost 6 bases and the J gene lost 2 bases, with 18 bases spanning the gap. CDR3 loop: CASTKTGGGGNQPQHF. CDR3 in DNA: TGTGCCAGCACAAAAACCGGAGGGGGAGGCAATCAGCCCCAGCATTTT.

This clonotype has ten or more counts. This sequence joins TRBV28 and TRBJ2-7; 9 bases agree with TRBD1. The V gene end was trimmed by 6 bases and the J gene end by 5 bases; junction bases not matched to a gene: 8. CDR3 length: 14 residues. The germline V gene encodes CDR1 MDHEN and CDR2 SYDVKM. The CDR3 reads CASSQGTGMNEQYF. The CDR3 DNA sequence: TGTGCCAGCAGCCAAGGGACAGGGATGAACGAGCAGTACTTC.

Concerning this clonotype itself: It may be a read error: a sequence one base away is much more abundant. Because the CDR3 is missing its conserved closing phenylalanine or tryptophan, this is likely a read error. The V gene is TRBV11-2, the J gene TRBJ2-1; D is undetermined. Trimming cost V 5 bases and J 5 bases, with 13 bases left between them. The CDR3 is 14 amino acids. Germline V CDR1 and CDR2: SGHAT, FQNNGV. CDR3 nucleotide sequence: TGTGCCAGCAGCCCTTTTACCGGCCACAATGAGCAGTTCTTG. This codes for CASSPFTGHNEQFL.

The V gene is TRBV11-2, the J gene TRBJ2-1; the D is unclear. Germline CDR1 reads SGHAT; CDR2 reads FQNNGV. This CDR3 is built from 14 residues. Trimming took 3 bases from V and 8 from J, leaving 14 bases between them. DNA of the CDR3: TGTGCCAGCAGCTTGGTTGCCGGGCCCGATGAGCAGTTCTTC. Its protein is CASSLVAGPDEQFF.

V gene TRBV4-2 combines with J gene TRBJ1-5; a possible D gene is TRBD1 (5 bases). The CDR3 runs 16 residues. The V and J ends lost 0 bases and 7 bases respectively, with 16 bases between them. CDR1 is LGHNA, CDR2 YNFKEQ, per germline. The CDR3: CASSQDRGQGMQPQHF. The CDR3 nucleotides read TGTGCCAGCAGCCAAGATCGAGGGCAGGGCATGCAGCCCCAGCATTTT.